Following are 5 T cell receptor beta chains from one sample sequenced in a study of OX40 agonist ivuxolimab in advanced cancers. TCRdb keeps only in-frame clones here, not all; method: immunoSEQ multiplex PCR. This table holds tens of thousands of clones, more than 75% found once. The sample here was CD4+ or CD8+ T cells sorted from blood, taken in a trial of the OX40 agonist ivuxolimab. All receptors derive from an adult with an advanced solid tumor such as melanoma, head and neck, liver or kidney cancer.

The chain has TRBV27 and TRBJ2-7; 9 bases agree with TRBD1. J lost 1 base, V lost 5 bases, and 12 bases had no gene match. The CDR3 length is 17 residues. CDR1 is MNHEY, CDR2 SMNVEV, per germline (reference sequence). The DNA for the CDR3 is TGTGCCAGCAGTCCTACCCCCGGGACAGGGATGTCCTACGAGCAGTACTTC. It specifies CASSPTPGTGMSYEQYF.

V gene TRBV19 combines with J gene TRBJ1-2, with 8 positions matching TRBD1. Looked up from germline, CDR1 is LNHDA and CDR2 is SQIVND (reference sequence). The CDR3 is made up of 15 amino acids. The junction had 5 bases not matched to a gene; V was cut back by 3 bases and J by 2 bases. CDR3 region: CASSIQGAENYGYTF. In nucleotides, the CDR3 is TGTGCCAGTAGTATCCAGGGGGCGGAAAACTATGGCTACACCTTC.

The chain combines TRBV6-5 with TRBJ1-4; tentatively, D is TRBD1 (5 bases). The V end was cut by 4 bases, the J end by 4 bases, with 16 bases between. Germline loops: CDR1 MNHEY, CDR2 SVGAGI. The CDR3 covers 16 residues. This CDR3 reads CASSFGGPGNNEKLFF. The CDR3 DNA sequence: TGTGCCAGCAGTTTCGGGGGTCCTGGTAATAATGAAAAACTGTTTTTT.

This clone was seen a handful of times. Other DNA sequences within the sample encode an identical CDR3. The chain employs TRBV7-3 and TRBJ1-1; 7 bases map to TRBD1. CDR1 SGHTA and CDR2 FQGTGA come from the germline V gene. Trimming took 5 bases from V and 1 from J; bases not matched to a gene: 1. The CDR3 has 13 amino acids. The CDR3 nucleotides are TGTGCCAGCAGCAGACAGGGGAACACTGAAGCTTTCTTT. It encodes CASSRQGNTEAFF.

The chain uses TRBV5-6 and TRBJ2-1, with 9 bases that match TRBD2. The CDR3 has 15 residues. Germline CDR1 and CDR2: SGHDT and YYEEEE. Trimming at V came to 4 bases and at J to 4 bases, leaving 6 bases not matched to a gene. This CDR3 reads CASSNLAGPYNEQFF. The CDR3 nucleotides read TGTGCCAGCAGCAACCTAGCGGGGCCTTACAATGAGCAGTTCTTC.